This entry lists 17 T cell receptor beta chains sequenced from one sample in a study of T cell changes during pregnancy in multiple sclerosis. TCRdb's table, derived via immunoSEQ multiplex PCR, lists solely in-frame clones and lacks some. The table shows 20,000 to 25,000 clones, with over 75% occurring only once. The sample consisted of CD8+ T cells from peripheral blood mononuclear cells, taken before pregnancy. All receptors derive from a female donor with multiple sclerosis, enrolled in a pregnancy study.

This sequence joins TRBV2 and TRBJ1-2; 8 bases map to TRBD1. With V trimmed by 10 bases and J by 2 bases, 9 bases remained unmatched. CDR3 length: 14 residues. CDR1 is SNHLY and CDR2 is FYNNEI in the germline V gene. CDR3 amino acids: CANQGAERNYGYTF. Here the CDR3 DNA reads TGTGCCAACCAGGGGGCTGAAAGGAACTATGGCTACACCTTC.

The chain joins TRBV4-1 to TRBJ2-1, with TRBD1 matching over 8 bases. Looked up from germline, CDR1 is MGHRA and CDR2 is YSYEKL. The CDR3 totals 15 residues. V was pared by 2 bases and J by 4 bases, with 4 bases of the junction left unmatched. CDR3 sequence (DNA): TGCGCCAGCAGCCAATCACAGGGGGTTTACAATGAGCAGTTCTTC. This sequence encodes CASSQSQGVYNEQFF.

V gene TRBV19 combines with J gene TRBJ2-5, with 11 bases identical to TRBD2. Trimming removed 0 bases from V and 0 bases from J; junction bases left unmatched: 6. Germline V gene data show CDR1 as LNHDA and CDR2 as SQIVND (reference sequence). The CDR3 covers 18 residues. CDR3 loop: CASSIDTGLAEHQETQYF. CDR3 nucleotide sequence: TGTGCCAGTAGTATAGATACGGGACTAGCGGAACACCAAGAGACCCAGTACTTC.

The chain employs TRBV2 and TRBJ1-5; 10 bases align to TRBD1. The CDR3 is 15 amino acids. Germline CDR1 is SNHLY and CDR2 is FYNNEI. After removal of 4 bases from V and 3 bases from J, the junction contained 3 bases not matched to a gene. CDR3 coding DNA: TGTGCCAGCAGTGGGACAGGGGGAACCAATCAGCCCCAGCATTTT. Translating it yields CASSGTGGTNQPQHF. The entire variable domain, with the rest obtained from reference TRBV2 and TRBJ1-5, is as follows: EPEVTQTPSHQVTQMGQEVILRCVPISNHLYFYWYRQILGQKVEFLVSFYNNEISEKSEIFDDQFSVERPDGSNFTLKIRSTKLEDSAMYFCASSGTGGTNQPQHFGDGTRLSIL.

The chain combines TRBV11-2 with TRBJ1-2; D gene ambiguous. V was pared by 5 bases and J by 4 bases, with 14 bases between. CDR3 length equals 14 residues. Germline CDR1 SGHAT, CDR2 FQNNGV. The CDR3 sequence: CASSLGSAGYGYTF. DNA of the CDR3: TGTGCCAGCAGCCTAGGATCTGCGGGCTATGGCTACACCTTC.

This chain joins TRBV4-2 and TRBJ2-7, with D possibly TRBD2 on 5 matching bases. Between the trimmed V and J ends, which lost 4 bases and 3 bases, there was a span of 19 bases. The germline V gene encodes CDR1 LGHNA and CDR2 YNFKEQ. The CDR3 totals 16 residues. The DNA of the CDR3 is TGTGCCAGCAGCCCCGTCTTAGGCGGGTTTAACTACGAGCAGTACTTC. Encoded protein: CASSPVLGGFNYEQYF.

The chain recombines TRBV6-5 with TRBJ1-4, with 11 bases aligning to TRBD1. The CDR3 has 15 residues. Germline assignment: CDR1 MNHEY and CDR2 SVGAGI. J was trimmed by 8 bases and V by 5 bases; bases with no gene match: 7. CDR3 region: CASSLGDRGGEKLFF. In DNA form, the CDR3 reads TGTGCCAGCAGTCTCGGGGACAGGGGGGGAGAAAAACTGTTTTTT.

CDR3 nucleotides: TGTGCCAGTAGTATAGGGTGGAGGGATGGCTACACCTTC. Protein sequence: CASSIGWRDGYTF. The V call is TRBV19, the J call TRBJ1-2, with no clear D. The CDR3 extends over 13 amino acids. V was trimmed by 1 base and J by 6 bases, leaving 9 bases between them. The V gene's germline CDR1 is LNHDA and CDR2 SQIVND (reference sequence).

The chain is built from TRBV7-3 and TRBJ2-1; D not certain. The V and J ends lost 4 bases and 3 bases respectively, with 10 bases between them. Germline V gene lookup returns CDR1 SGHTA and CDR2 FQGTGA. The CDR3 length is 14 residues. The CDR3 reads CASSSSGLYNEQFF. In DNA form, the CDR3 reads TGTGCCAGCAGCTCCTCGGGTCTCTACAATGAGCAGTTCTTC.

This clone has just one count. This sequence joins TRBV29-1 and TRBJ2-1, with 11 bases identical to TRBD2. The CDR3 length is 19 residues. The germline V gene has CDR1 SQVTM and CDR2 ANQGSEA. Trimming took 2 bases from V and 0 from J; bases not matched to a gene: 12. The DNA for the CDR3 is TGCAGCGTTGAATTGGTCCTAGCGGGAGGCGGGAGCTCCTACAATGAGCAGTTCTTC. This sequence encodes CSVELVLAGGGSSYNEQFF.

The chain recombines TRBV15 with TRBJ2-1, with TRBD1 matching over 7 bases. The ends lost 0 bases at V and 3 bases at J; junction bases unmatched: 5. CDR3 length equals 16 residues. CDR1 and CDR2 from the germline V gene are LNHNV and YYDKDF (reference sequence). CDR3 loop: CATSRDGDSYYNEQFF. CDR3 nucleotides: TGTGCCACCAGCAGAGATGGGGACAGTTACTACAATGAGCAGTTCTTC.

The chain couples TRBV9 to TRBJ1-1; the match to TRBD1 covers 8 bases. V trimming: 3 bases; J trimming: 12 bases; junction bases outside the gene matches: 4. CDR1 SGDLS and CDR2 YYNGEE come from the germline V gene. This CDR3 is built from 11 residues. CDR3: CASSGQGIPFF. CDR3 nucleotides: TGTGCCAGCAGCGGACAGGGGATACCTTTCTTT.

The rearrangement links TRBV5-6 to TRBJ1-5; 7 nucleotides agree with TRBD1. The CDR3 loop spans 16 amino acids. The trim removed 4 bases at V and 5 bases at J, leaving 12 bases unmatched. Germline V CDR1 and CDR2: SGHDT, YYEEEE. The CDR3 loop is CASSDRTGYIDQPQHF. The CDR3 nucleotides read TGTGCCAGCAGCGACCGGACAGGCTACATCGATCAGCCCCAGCATTTT.

The CDR3 sequence is CASSLGLFETQYF. CDR3 DNA: TGCGCCAGCAGCCTGGGGCTCTTTGAGACCCAGTACTTC. The J gene is TRBJ2-5, the V gene TRBV5-1; weak D call: TRBD1 (5 bases). Germline V gene data show CDR1 as SGHRS and CDR2 as YFSETQ. With 4 bases removed from V and 5 bases from J, the gap between germline ends came to 12 bases. The CDR3 loop spans 13 amino acids.

The genes are TRBV16 and TRBJ1-2; 7 bases match TRBD1. The CDR3 is 13 residues long. Losses at the gene ends were 4 bases for V and 4 bases for J; bases not matched to a gene: 3. CDR1 KGHSY and CDR2 FQNENV come from the germline V gene. The CDR3 loop reads CASSLRTGYGYTF. DNA for the CDR3: TGTGCCAGCAGCCTCCGGACAGGCTATGGCTACACCTTC.

This clone was observed once. This sequence joins TRBV7-6 and TRBJ2-5, with D possibly being TRBD1 (5 bases). Trimming shortened V by 3 bases and J by 5 bases, and 13 bases separated the two germline ends. This CDR3 has 14 amino acids. Per the germline V gene, CDR1 is SGHVS and CDR2 is FNYEAQ. CDR3 sequence (DNA): TGTGCCAGCAGCTTGGGCAGGGTGTGGGAGACCCAGTACTTC. This gives the protein CASSLGRVWETQYF.

This chain connects TRBV15 to TRBJ2-7, with TRBD2 as a possible D gene (7 bases). Germline CDR1 is LNHNV and CDR2 is YYDKDF (reference sequence). Trimming shortened V by 0 bases and J by 4 bases, and 16 bases separated the two germline ends. The CDR3 has 16 amino acids. The CDR3, as DNA: TGTGCCACCAGCAGAGATCGGGGGGCCGGCTTATACGAGCAGTACTTC. Protein sequence: CATSRDRGAGLYEQYF.